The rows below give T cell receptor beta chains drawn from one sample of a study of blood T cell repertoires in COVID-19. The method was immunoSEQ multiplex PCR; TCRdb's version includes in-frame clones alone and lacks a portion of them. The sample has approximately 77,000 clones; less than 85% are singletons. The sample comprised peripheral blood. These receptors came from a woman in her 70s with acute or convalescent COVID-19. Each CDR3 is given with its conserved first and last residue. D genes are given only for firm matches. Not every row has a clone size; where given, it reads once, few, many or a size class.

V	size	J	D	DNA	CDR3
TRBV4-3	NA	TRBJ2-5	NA	TGCGCCAGCAGCCAAGAAGCTAGCGACGAGACCCAGTACTTC	CASSQEASDETQYF
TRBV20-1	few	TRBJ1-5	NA	TGCAGTGCTAGAGATAGTCAGCCCCAGCATTTT	CSARDSQPQHF
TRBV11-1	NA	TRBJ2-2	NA	TGTGCCAGCAGCAAACGACAGGTTACCGGGGAGCTGTTTTTT	CASSKRQVTGELFF
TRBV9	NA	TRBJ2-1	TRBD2	TGTGCCAGCGGCTATGCTAGCGGGGGAAAGTACAATGAGCAGTTCTTC	CASGYASGGKYNEQFF
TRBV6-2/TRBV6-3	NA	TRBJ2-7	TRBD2	TGTGCCAGCAGTTTCCTCCGACTAGCGGAATCCTACGAGCAGTACTTC	CASSFLRLAESYEQYF
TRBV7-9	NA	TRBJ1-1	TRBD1	TGTGCCAGCAACCCAGGGGGACTGAACACTGAAGCTTTCTTT	CASNPGGLNTEAFF
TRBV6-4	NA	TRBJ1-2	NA	TGTGCCAGCAGTGCCGACTGGACTGCCCAGAATGGCTACACCTTC	CASSADWTAQNGYTF
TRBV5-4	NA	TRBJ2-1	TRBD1	TGTGCCAGCAGCTTCGGACAGGGGACACGAGGTGAGCAGTTCTTC	CASSFGQGTRGEQFF
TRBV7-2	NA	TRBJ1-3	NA	TGTGCCAGCAGCTTGGGCAGCTCTGGAAACACCATATATTTT	CASSLGSSGNTIYF
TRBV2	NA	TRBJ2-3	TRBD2	TGTGCCAGCAGTGTGGAGCGGGGGCCCACAGATACGCAGTATTTT	CASSVERGPTDTQYF
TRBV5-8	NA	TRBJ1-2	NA	TGTGCCAGCAGCTCGGACAGATCTGGCTACACCTTC	CASSSDRSGYTF
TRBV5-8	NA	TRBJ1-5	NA	TGTGCCAGCAGCTTTCGGTTTTCTAGCAATCAGCCCCAGCATTTT	CASSFRFSSNQPQHF
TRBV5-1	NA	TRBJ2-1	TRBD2	TGCGCCAGCAGCCTCGGACTAGCGGGGTCGGGGAGATACAATGAGCAGTTCTTC	CASSLGLAGSGRYNEQFF
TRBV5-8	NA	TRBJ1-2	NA	TGTTCAACGGAGGATTTCTATGGCTACACCTTC	CSTEDFYGYTF
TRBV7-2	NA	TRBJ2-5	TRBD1	TGTGCCAGCAGCTTTCAGGGGGAAGAGACCCAGTACTTC	CASSFQGEETQYF
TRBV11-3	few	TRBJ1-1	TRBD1	TGTGCCAGCAGCCAGGGGGGAACTGACACTGAAGCTTTCTTT	CASSQGGTDTEAFF
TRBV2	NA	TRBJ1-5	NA	TGTGCCAGCAGAGGCCAGGGGAGTCGAAGCAATCAGCCCCAGCATTTT	CASRGQGSRSNQPQHF
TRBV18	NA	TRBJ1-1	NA	TGTGCCAGCTCACCGTCAGGGTTGAGCACTGAAGCTTTCTTT	CASSPSGLSTEAFF
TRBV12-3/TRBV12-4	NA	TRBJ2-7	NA	TGTGCCAGCAGCTCGGACAGAGTGAAGCAGTACTTC	CASSSDRVKQYF
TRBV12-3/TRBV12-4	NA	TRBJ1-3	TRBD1	TGTGCCAGCAGTACAGGGGATGGAAACACCATATATTTT	CASSTGDGNTIYF
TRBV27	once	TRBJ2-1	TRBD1	TGTGCCAGCAGTTGGACAGGCAATGAGCAGTTCTTC	CASSWTGNEQFF
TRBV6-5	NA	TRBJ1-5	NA	TGTGCCAGCAGTTACGACGGGGTTCAGCCCCAGCATTTT	CASSYDGVQPQHF
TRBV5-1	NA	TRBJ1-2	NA	TGCGCCAGCAGCTTTCGCAGGGGAAGCGGCTACACCTTC	CASSFRRGSGYTF
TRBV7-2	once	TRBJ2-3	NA	TGTGCCAGCAGCTTTACTAGGGCAGATACGCAGTATTTT	CASSFTRADTQYF
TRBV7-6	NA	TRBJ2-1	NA	TGTGCCAGCAGCTTAAGGTCGACGGGGAATGAGCAGTTCTTC	CASSLRSTGNEQFF
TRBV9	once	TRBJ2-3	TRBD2	TGTGCCAGCAGCGTAGGGCTAGCGGGGGCTACGCAGTATTTT	CASSVGLAGATQYF
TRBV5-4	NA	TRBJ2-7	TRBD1	TGTGCCAGCAGCTACGGACAGGGGGCATACGAGCAGTACTTC	CASSYGQGAYEQYF
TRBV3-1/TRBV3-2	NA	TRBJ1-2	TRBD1	TGTGCCAGCAGCCCAGGGGGTCATGGCTACACCTTC	CASSPGGHGYTF
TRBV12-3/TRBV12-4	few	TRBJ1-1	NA	TGTGCCATTAGGAACACTGAAGCTTTCTTT	CAIRNTEAFF
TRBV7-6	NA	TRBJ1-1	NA	TGTGCCAGCAGCTTAGCGGATTCTTCGGGCACTGAAGCTTTCTTT	CASSLADSSGTEAFF
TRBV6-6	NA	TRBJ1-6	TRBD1	TGTGCCAGCAGTCCTCGACAGGGGGCGGGTTCACCCCTCCACTTT	CASSPRQGAGSPLHF
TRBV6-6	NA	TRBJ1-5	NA	TGTGCCAGCAGACCCCGGGGGGGCCGTCAGCCCCAGCATTTT	CASRPRGGRQPQHF
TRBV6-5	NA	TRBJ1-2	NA	TGTGCCAGCAGTTACTCTCCTGAGGGATCGATTGGCTACACCTTC	CASSYSPEGSIGYTF
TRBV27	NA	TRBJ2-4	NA	TGTGCCAGCAGTTCCCCCGGACTGACCAAAAACATTCAGTACTTC	CASSSPGLTKNIQYF
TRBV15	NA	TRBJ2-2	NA	TGTGCCACCAGCAGAGAGTATGACACCGGGGAGCTGTTTTTT	CATSREYDTGELFF
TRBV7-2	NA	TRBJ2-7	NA	TGTGCCAGCGGGGCCGGAGACTACGAGCAGTACTTC	CASGAGDYEQYF
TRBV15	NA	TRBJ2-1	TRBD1	TGTGCCACCAGCGCCGGGACAGGGAGCTACAATGAGCAGTTCTTC	CATSAGTGSYNEQFF
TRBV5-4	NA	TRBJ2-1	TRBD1	TGTGCCAGCAGTTCGGGACAGGGGGCCTACAATGAGCAGTTCTTC	CASSSGQGAYNEQFF
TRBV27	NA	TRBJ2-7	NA	TGTGCCAGCAGTTTATCGGTCCCCAGCGGGTTTTCCTACGAGCAGTACTTC	CASSLSVPSGFSYEQYF
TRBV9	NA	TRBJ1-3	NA	TGTGCCAGCAGCGACGTAGGTACAGGGTCGCGAAACACCATATATTTT	CASSDVGTGSRNTIYF
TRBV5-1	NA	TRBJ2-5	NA	TGCGCCAGCAGCTTCTTCGCCAGGCAAGAGACCCAGTACTTC	CASSFFARQETQYF
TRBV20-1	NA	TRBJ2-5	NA	TGCAGTGCTTCACAAGAGACCCAGTACTTC	CSASQETQYF
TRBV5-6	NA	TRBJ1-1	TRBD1	TGTGCCAGCAGCCCGGGCCCGGGACAGGGGGCGGCCACTGAAGCTTTCTTT	CASSPGPGQGAATEAFF
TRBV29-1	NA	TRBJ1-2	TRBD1	TGCAGCGTTGAAACAGGGGTCTACTATGGCTACACCTTC	CSVETGVYYGYTF
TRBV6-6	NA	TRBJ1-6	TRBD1	TGTGCCAGCAGTCTTACAGGGGCAAGCTCCTATAATTCACCCCTCCACTTT	CASSLTGASSYNSPLHF
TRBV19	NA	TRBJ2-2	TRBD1	TGTGCCAGTAGAACCGACAGGGGGCTATATACCGGGGAGCTGTTTTTT	CASRTDRGLYTGELFF
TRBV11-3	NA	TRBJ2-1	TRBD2	TGTGCCAGCAAAACTAGCGGGGGGGTGAATGAGCAGTTCTTC	CASKTSGGVNEQFF
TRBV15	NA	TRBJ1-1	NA	TGTGCCACCAGCAGGTTCGGGAACACTGAAGCTTTCTTT	CATSRFGNTEAFF
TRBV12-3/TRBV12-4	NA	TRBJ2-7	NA	TGTGCCAGCAGTCCCGACACGGAACGTCAGTACTTC	CASSPDTERQYF
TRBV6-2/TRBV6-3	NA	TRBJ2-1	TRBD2	TGTGCCAGCAGTCCGGGGGGGGGCTCCTACAATGAGCAGTTCTTC	CASSPGGGSYNEQFF
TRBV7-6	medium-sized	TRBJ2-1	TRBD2	TGTGCCAGCAGCTTTACTAGCGGGGGGTACTCTTACAATGAGCAGTTCTTC	CASSFTSGGYSYNEQFF
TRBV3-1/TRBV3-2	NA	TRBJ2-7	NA	TGTGCCAGCAGCCAAACTAGTACACGCGGCCTTCAGCAGTACTTC	CASSQTSTRGLQQYF
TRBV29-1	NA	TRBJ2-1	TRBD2	TGCAGCGTTGAATTGGGACTAGCGGGGGCCTACTCCTACAATGAGCAGTTCTTC	CSVELGLAGAYSYNEQFF
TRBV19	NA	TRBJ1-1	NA	TGTGCCAGTACTGGCGGCAACCTGAGGGCTGAAGCTTTCTTT	CASTGGNLRAEAFF